This TCR beta chain derives from a study of vaccination effects on CD4 cells after COVID-19. The protocol was immunoSEQ multiplex PCR, while the TCRdb copy is restricted to in-frame clones and leaves out a portion. The profile shows some 30,000 clones, 72% of them singletons. CDR1 is SGHTS and CDR2 is YDEGEE in the germline V gene. Trimming stripped 6 bases from V and 7 bases from J, with 20 bases between. CDR3 size: 15 residues. This clone was seen more than once but under ten times. Its antigen remains unknown. Prior to sequencing, the ViraFEST assay stimulated PBMC with viral peptide pools, which expanded the antigen-specific CD4+ T cells. Following culture for approximately ten days, CD4+ T cells were isolated. Recipients of the vaccine had no prior SARS-CoV-2 infection and negative nucleocapsid antibodies. Half-medium changes using IL-2 medium occurred on days 3 and 7.

Sequenced material: CD4+ T cells from PBMCs cultured with SARS-CoV-2 spike peptides, taken before COVID-19 vaccination. The source of this sequence is a human donor who received a COVID-19 vaccine. This sequence joins TRBV5-8 and TRBJ2-1; D possibly uses TRBD1 or TRBD2 (6 bases each). CDR3 sequence: CASTNGGRGGNEQFF. DNA for the CDR3: TGTGCCAGCACAAACGGGGGCAGGGGAGGTAATGAGCAGTTCTTC.